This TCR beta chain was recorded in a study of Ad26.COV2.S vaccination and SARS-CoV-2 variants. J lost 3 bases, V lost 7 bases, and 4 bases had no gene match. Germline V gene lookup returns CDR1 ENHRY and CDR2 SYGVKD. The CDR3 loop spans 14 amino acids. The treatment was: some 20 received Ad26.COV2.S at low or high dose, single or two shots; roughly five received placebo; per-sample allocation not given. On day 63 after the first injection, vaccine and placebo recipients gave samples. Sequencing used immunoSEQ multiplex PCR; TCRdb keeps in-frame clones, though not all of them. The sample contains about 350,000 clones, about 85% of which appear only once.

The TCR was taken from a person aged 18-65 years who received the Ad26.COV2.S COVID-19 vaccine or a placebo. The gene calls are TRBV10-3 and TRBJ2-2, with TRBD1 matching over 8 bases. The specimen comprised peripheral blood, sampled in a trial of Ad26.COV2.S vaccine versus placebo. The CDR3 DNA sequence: TGTGCCATCAAGGGGACAGGTGACACCGGGGAGCTGTTTTTT. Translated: CAIKGTGDTGELFF.